What follows are 3 T cell receptor beta chains derived from one specimen sequenced in a study of T-cell memory formation after mild COVID-19. TCRdb used MiXCR to reprocess the 5' RACE reads, holding one entry per CDR3 protein. This sample has under 600,000 distinct CDR3 sequences, with about a fifth found just once. Sequenced material: PBMCs or a T cell subset sorted from them (not recorded which). The receptor source for this set is an adult woman who had mild COVID-19 (a few samples of this study predate the infection). Cell type and time point are not known.

In its sample, this clonotype was seen a few times. The chain combines TRBV5-1 with TRBJ2-7; 9 bases agree with TRBD1. After removal of 3 bases from V and 5 bases from J, the junction contained 9 bases not matched to a gene. There are 15 residues in the CDR3. Germline V CDR1 and CDR2: SGHRS, YFSETQ. CDR3 region: CASSSPGQGFHEQYF. CDR3 nucleotide sequence: TGCGCCAGCAGCTCCCCGGGACAGGGATTCCACGAGCAGTACTTC.

This chain uses TRBV12-3 or TRBV12-4 with TRBJ2-1, with TRBD2 identical over 9 bases. This CDR3 has 14 amino acids. Trimming cost V 3 bases and J 5 bases; bases outside gene matches: 2. The DNA for the CDR3 is TGTGCCAGCAGTTTTCTAGCGGGGAACAATGAGCAGTTCTTC. It codes for CASSFLAGNNEQFF.

The CDR3 region has the DNA TGTGCCAGCAGCTTGGGGGATAGGAGTTACAATGAGCAGTTCTTC. It encodes CASSLGDRSYNEQFF. The rearrangement uses TRBV5-6 and TRBJ2-1; no firm D call. CDR3 length: 15 amino acids. CDR1 SGHDT and CDR2 YYEEEE come from the germline V gene. Trimming cost V 0 bases and J 4 bases, with 11 bases left between them.